This TCR beta chain was identified in a study of cytomegalovirus exposure and HLA in healthy donors (dated by TCRdb to 2017 to 2019). Regarding the complete study: An earlier analysis of roughly 500 of the donors reported 250 to 350 Gb of sequence data and approximately 120 million unique TCR beta sequences obtained from approximately 180 million T cells. To predict cytomegalovirus infection status, the study brought together high-throughput TCR immunosequencing, statistical association of individual TCRs with disease status, and machine learning. Along with the 666-subject first cohort, a separate validation cohort of over a hundred different subjects was used. The aim of the study was to test whether cataloging public T cell receptors could identify signatures of past pathogen exposure. HLA typing included class I and class II loci at four-digit resolution. Of the 350 to 450 genotyped donors, over 65% fell in the genetic ancestry cluster associated with self-reported Caucasian donors. Donor age, sex, ethnicity and CMV serostatus were compiled together with the repertoire data. About 320 gigabases of sequencing data and 70 million to 85 million unique TCR sequences were included in an early release covering around 650 HLA-typed donors. A later genetic analysis took genome-wide SNP genotypes for about 55% of the 666 donors and used that subset as a discovery cohort. The study used immunosequencing to profile the T cell repertoires of approximately 650 subjects and linked those repertoires to cytomegalovirus serostatus. To study patterns of TCR occurrence, a later analysis re-analyzed previously published TCR beta repertoires from hundreds of donors and added high-resolution HLA genotyping. Among over 350 genotyped donors of the cohort, an average of approximately 240,000 unique TCR beta nucleotide sequences were sequenced per donor, about a sixth of them non-productive. Every discovery cohort repertoire had been produced on one sequencing platform. An earlier analysis of around 540 of the donors applied high-throughput TCR beta sequencing to assess whether each TCR beta V gene segment acted as functional or pseudogenic. Because of strong linkage in the cohort, roughly five DR-DQ haplotypes were treated as single units for association and clustering. The later analysis used no new phenotypic data to find candidate immune exposures, relying instead on TCR beta sequences and their occurrence across donors. The number of typed donors differed by locus: about 620-630 for A, B, C, DRB1 and DQB1; some 500 for DQA1; 606 for DPA1; and around 470 for DPB1. What the study reported, not specific to this receptor: An earlier analysis of around 600 of the donors showed that most TCR beta V segments appeared in productive rearrangements either about 90% or about 30% of the time, which broadly matched IMGT annotations. Linkage disequilibrium might explain the correlated functional status among segregating V segments, but an unknown experimental factor could not be excluded. In the study, 150 to 200 TCR beta chains were listed as associated with cytomegalovirus. According to a later analysis, parvovirus B19, influenza, CMV and Epstein-Barr virus appeared linked to several top co-occurrence clusters. According to a later analysis, most CMV-associated TCR beta chains appeared to be HLA-restricted, and the HLA associations seemed to be driven largely by CMV exposure. A further reported finding was that TCR beta sequences accurately predicted the HLA-A and HLA-B alleles for most subjects in the first cohort. Compared with equally common non-associated chains, HLA-associated TCR beta chains in a later analysis were more clonally expanded and had lower generation probabilities. In this cohort, only TCR beta chains were sequenced, and detectable features were limited by the absence of alpha or paired-chain data. The presence/absence analyses assumed that sequencing depth was roughly uniform across donors, and that assumption may not be true. Specific HLA alleles were associated with over 15,000 TCR beta sequences at a false discovery rate of 0.05 in a later analysis. Some IMGT-functional V segments, including TRBV6-2 and TRBV6-3, could not be distinguished by the 87-base-pair reads and were therefore excluded. In vitro tests confirmed that a few of the cytomegalovirus-associated TCR beta chains recognize cytomegalovirus antigens. A cluster of highly shared sequence variants was judged likely to be a technical artifact of the sequencing pipeline. Because counts were too low, approximately 15 rarely observed V segments, including chromosome 9 orphons, were excluded from the earlier analysis of about 500 of the donors. The classifier was reported to diagnose cytomegalovirus status with high specificity and sensitivity in both the original cohort and the validation cohort. A later analysis found that TCR association rates varied across HLA loci, with DRB1 alleles showing the most associated TCRs and HLA-C alleles the fewest. HLA typing was unavailable for some donors at each locus, so association tests used only the typed subset. Most TCR sequences were seen in very few donors, while some public TCRs were found in many individuals. In a later genetic analysis, fewer N-insertions in productive TCRs were reported among donors in an Asian-associated ancestry cluster than the roughly 700-donor mean. V-gene and J-gene trimming of TCR beta chains was associated with a missense DCLRE1C variant in a later genetic analysis, and the association was replicated in an independent cohort. The authors suggested that the approach could potentially be generalized to other disease states and immunological phenotypes. Strong co-occurrence of HLA alleles, especially DR and DQ, made assigning TCR associations to individual alleles difficult. CMV serostatus was the only immune exposure information available for the cohort.

The cohort was made up of about 610 healthy bone marrow donors. At the time of sampling, all cohort members were nominally healthy, though unrecorded immune exposures were likely present. The donor was CMV seropositive and was included in the group of 250 to 300 seropositive cohort members. Every donor gave a peripheral blood sample, and the peripheral blood mononuclear cells from that sample were used for TCR beta sequencing. The Qiagen DNeasy Blood Extraction Kit was used to extract genomic DNA from the blood cell samples. The CDR3 holds 17 amino acids from the cysteine to the phenylalanine. CDR3 DNA is the only sequence kept; it has 51 bases, read in frame from the first base. Clipping removes 0 bases from V and 2 bases from J, with 10 as the unmatched junction base count. From the germline V gene (reference sequence), CDR1 is GTSNPN and CDR2 is SVGIG. This clone was observed once. Its antigen is still unknown. Base qualities are not recorded, but no much larger clone differs from it by a single base.

The library was generated by the immunoSEQ multiplex PCR assay. For the multiplex PCR, a mixture combining 60 forward primers for TCR Vbeta segments and 13 reverse primers for TCR Jbeta segments was used. A multiplex PCR assay on genomic DNA amplified the CDR3 region of rearranged TCR beta genes. The amplified TCR beta libraries were sequenced on the Illumina HiSeq System as 87-base-pair reads. Per the source publication's procedure: A later analysis tallied around 82 million unique TCR beta chains across the 666 repertoires, and approximately 9.9 million of those chains were shared by two or more donors. A nearest-neighbor algorithm error-corrected the raw reads and collapsed the reads into unique sequences, merging closely related sequences to remove PCR and sequencing errors. To assign V, D and J gene segments, CDR3 sequences were aligned to IMGT reference sequences. For a sequence to be retained, a match of at least six nucleotides was required to both a V gene segment and a J gene segment. Rearrangements were called productive when the CDR3 lacked stop codons and stayed in frame with V and J; all others were non-productive. Following IMGT convention, CDR3 was defined as the stretch from the second conserved V-encoded cysteine up to the conserved J-encoded phenylalanine. The earlier analysis of a few hundred of the donors excluded any sequence lacking an unambiguous match to a single V gene segment. In an earlier analysis of 450 to 750 of the donors, a V segment was called functional when productive rearrangements were above 56.7%, and segregating when the standard deviation between donors exceeded 5%. To diagnose cytomegalovirus status from the catalog of TCR beta chain sequences, a statistical classification framework was built. V and J gene assignment, in a later analysis, came from comparing TCR nucleotide sequences with IMGT/GENE-DB human TR gene sequences. In a later analysis, CDR3 sequences and most-parsimonious VDJ recombination scenarios were assigned using the TCRdist pipeline. In a later analysis, each TCR beta chain was defined by its CDR3 amino acid sequence together with its V-gene family, and reads lacking a unique V-gene family were excluded. To address suspected cross-contamination and a sequencing artifact, a later analysis removed under 600 highly shared, low-generation-probability nucleotide sequences. For each public chain, a later analysis derived a clonal expansion index from normalized ranks of inferred template counts within each repertoire. In a later analysis, generation probabilities were computed using a VDJ recombination model fitted to out-of-frame rearrangements, and the results were checked against IGoR. In a later analysis, TCR-TCR, TCR-HLA and TCR-CMV co-occurrence was scored with hypergeometric tests, and a repertoire-size bias correction was applied to TCR pairs. In a later analysis, false discovery rates were estimated by permuting HLA or CMV assignments 20 times. In a later analysis, co-occurring TCRs were grouped using DBSCAN, with TCRdist sequence similarity added in when clustering inside HLA-allele-positive subsets. Co-occurrence clustering excluded repertoires with fewer than 30,000 or more than 120,000 public chains, plus five with anomalous nucleotide sharing. What TCRdb holds here is the immuneACCESS table cut down to in-frame rearrangements. Part of the clones is not present; checked against another copy, under half of the missing clones reflect an unresolved V gene, and the others are unexplained. V, J and clone size are those of that table, while D and trimming were read from the DNA. Counted in this sample were roughly 96,000 clones; 60% to 75% of them appeared once. The top ten constitute 11% to 15% of the sample.

Sequencing used PBMCs. The TCR was taken from a woman between 70 and 85 years old in good health and CMV-seropositive. The chain links TRBV30 with TRBJ2-1; TRBD2 matches 7 bases in the middle. CDR3 region: CAWSVRLGLAAYNEQFF. Here is the DNA: TGTGCCTGGAGTGTACGGCTCGGGCTAGCGGCCTACAATGAGCAGTTCTTC.